What follows describes a single TCR beta chain. Antigen specificity is unknown. The donors were members of the validation cohort, which comprised about 130 subjects and was separate from the first cohort of fewer than 700 subjects. These data originate in a study of cytomegalovirus exposure and HLA in healthy donors. Germline assignment: CDR1 MDHEN and CDR2 SYDVKM. This CDR3 contains 14 residues. Trimming took 7 bases from V and 3 from J, leaving 13 bases between them. Data came from immunoSEQ multiplex PCR; TCRdb stores just in-frame clones and leaves some out. The sample carries fewer than 350,000 clones, around 89% recorded once. Regarding the study as a whole: Confirmation was obtained in vitro that three CMV-associated chains are specific for CMV antigens. The investigators catalogued 150 to 200 TCR beta chains as cytomegalovirus-associated. A later analysis found first-cohort TCR clusters tended to co-occur in the 90 to 150 validation repertoires.

The chain uses TRBV28 and TRBJ1-5, with D hard to call. The TCR was taken from a woman aged 18-29 years in good health and CMV-seronegative. The sequenced material came from PBMCs. The chain's CDR3 is CASTPRRYNQPQHF. In DNA form, the CDR3 reads TGTGCCAGCACCCCCCGGCGGTACAATCAGCCCCAGCATTTT.